This is a list of T cell receptor beta chains from one sample in a study of molecular identifiers for immune sequencing clone quantification. TCRdb processed the PCR reads anew with MiXCR; each CDR3 protein has one entry. The sample has roughly 630,000 distinct CDR3 sequences, 25% seen once. The sequencing input was naive CD8+ T cells from blood, with Jurkat cell RNA spiked in. These receptors were collected from a human donor in good health. Some libraries in this study had Jurkat cell RNA spiked in. The CDR3 runs from the conserved cysteine through the conserved F or W.

CASSYQSVGSGANVLTF | TRBV6-5
CASTDSSTMNTEAFF | TRBV5-1
CASSEEVGANVLTF | TRBV2
CASSLEFGQGRNYGYTF | TRBV7-9
CASSQDRDTYEPQHF | TRBV4-3
CASSQDGTSGLETQYF | TRBV4-3
CASSLEKSDYTF | TRBV7-2
CASSLVGWDAGIGEKLFF | TRBV11-2
CASMGYQEPPYF | TRBV6-6
CASSLVPPGGSTDTQYF | TRBV13
CASMATGTEDQETQYF | TRBV12-3/TRBV12-4
CASSDVSGSLYEQYF | TRBV4-2
CASSIARTGITAQYF | TRBV19
CASSHAIALAEAFF | TRBV7-9
CASSQELGQGADEQYF | TRBV4-2
CASSPGTGALGLSYNEQFF | TRBV19
CATSIGGGQLEAFF | TRBV15
CASSFVRDTQYF | TRBV12-3/TRBV12-4
CASSIAGGGLAGPYEQYF | TRBV27
CASSDPPAGWANEKLFF | TRBV10-2
CASSSGGTEVLF | TRBV5-1
CASSPGETAFF | TRBV13
CASSLRAVLDSYNEQFF | TRBV7-2
CASSHRENTEAFF | TRBV6-2/TRBV6-3
CAWSVGPIYEQYF | TRBV30
CASSLAGQSVPYEQYF | TRBV7-9
CASSSPGQGTEAFF | TRBV7-9
CSARVFGSGPSYEQYF | TRBV20-1
CASTQMGVAYNEQFF | TRBV12-3/TRBV12-4
CASSLAPIGTGVYSNQPQHF | TRBV28
CASSEPLAGGQETQYF | TRBV6-1
CASSFGVGYEQYF | TRBV6-2/TRBV6-3
CASREMTSGAQETQYF | TRBV27
CASSGLVESTGELFF | TRBV9
CASSQDRVSYNEQFF | TRBV4-3
CASSQIGTPDEQYF | TRBV4-1
CASSLFRSQGMNTEAFF | TRBV7-6
CASSLERYNEQFF | TRBV19
CASNYQGGDEQYF | TRBV28
CASSGTGTDPFAEQFF | TRBV4-2
CASSLLQGSSYNEQFF | TRBV28
CSARDMVGGRDKGNSYEQYF | TRBV20-1
CASSLAGDGNEQYF | TRBV9
CASSLIGSGTDTQYF | TRBV27
CSAGDSRGSSYEQYF | TRBV20-1